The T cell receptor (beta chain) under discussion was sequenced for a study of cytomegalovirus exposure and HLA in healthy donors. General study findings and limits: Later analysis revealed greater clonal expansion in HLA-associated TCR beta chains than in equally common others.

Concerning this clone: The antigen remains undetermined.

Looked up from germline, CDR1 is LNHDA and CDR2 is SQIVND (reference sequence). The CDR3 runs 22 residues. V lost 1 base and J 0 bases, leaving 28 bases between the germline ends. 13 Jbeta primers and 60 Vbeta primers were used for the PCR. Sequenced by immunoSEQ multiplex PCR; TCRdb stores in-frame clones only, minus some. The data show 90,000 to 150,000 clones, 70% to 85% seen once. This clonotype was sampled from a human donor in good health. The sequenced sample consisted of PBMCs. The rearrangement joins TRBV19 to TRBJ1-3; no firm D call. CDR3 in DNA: TGTGCCAGTAGTATAGGAAACCCTAGAGGCCTACCCTGGTGGCCCTCTGGAAACACCATATATTTT. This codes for CASSIGNPRGLPWWPSGNTIYF.